This entry concerns a single T cell receptor beta chain. A few counts support this clonotype. The target of this receptor is not known. Base qualities are not at hand, and no much larger clone is one base apart. The sample is drawn from a study of response to subunit inactivated influenza vaccine (dated by TCRdb to between 2018 and 2020). The study in broad terms: Deep quantitative profiling of the T cell receptor repertoire was used in the study to follow responses to a trivalent subunit inactivated influenza vaccine. The investigation overall reported the following: The authors proposed that each seasonal influenza vaccination may bring in only a limited number of new T cells.

Taken from cysteine to phenylalanine, the CDR3 has 16 residues. Of the read, only the CDR3 DNA is kept; its 48 bases are in frame from base 1. Taken from the germline V gene, the CDR1 and CDR2 loops are LGHNA and YSLEER. The germline V and J ends show losses of 3 bases and 0 bases respectively, and no gene match explains 3 bases of the junction. Library preparation used RT-PCR. Sequencing instrument: Illumina HiSeq 2500. TCRdb reworked the public reads: Q25 trimming with fastp, MiXCR clone assembly, productive beta chains retained. Each entry merges the rows of one CDR3 protein and shows their most common DNA and genes. In all, the sample holds hundreds of thousands of distinct CDR3 sequences, and 12% to 15% of those were seen once. The ten largest make up about 7.6% of the sample.

The sequencing used PBMCs from blood, collected around 14 days before vaccination. The rearrangement joined TRBV4-3 to TRBJ2-3; 10 central nucleotides agree with TRBD2. The clonotype originates from a man between 45 and 60 years old who received an inactivated influenza vaccine. Donor details come from another sample of the same person, matched by shared clones. The nucleotide sequence is given as TGCGCCAGCAGCCAGACAGCGGGGGGGAGCACAGATACGCAGTATTTT. The encoded protein is CASSQTAGGSTDTQYF.